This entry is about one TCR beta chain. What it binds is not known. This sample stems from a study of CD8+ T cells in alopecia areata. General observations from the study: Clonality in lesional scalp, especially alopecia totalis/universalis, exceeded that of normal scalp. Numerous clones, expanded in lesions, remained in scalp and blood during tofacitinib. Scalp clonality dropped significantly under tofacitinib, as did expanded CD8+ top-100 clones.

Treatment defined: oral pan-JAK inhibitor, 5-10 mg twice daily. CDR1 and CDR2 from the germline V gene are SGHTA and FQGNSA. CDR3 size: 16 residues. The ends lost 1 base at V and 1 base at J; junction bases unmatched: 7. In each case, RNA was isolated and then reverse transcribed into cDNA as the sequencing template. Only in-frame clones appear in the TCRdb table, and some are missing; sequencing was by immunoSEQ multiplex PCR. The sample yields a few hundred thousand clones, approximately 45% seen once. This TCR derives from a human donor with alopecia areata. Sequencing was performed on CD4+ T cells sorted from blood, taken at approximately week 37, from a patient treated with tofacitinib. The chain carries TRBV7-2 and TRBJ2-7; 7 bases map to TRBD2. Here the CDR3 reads CASSLESAGRSYEQYF. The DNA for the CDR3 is TGTGCCAGCAGCTTAGAATCAGCGGGAAGGTCCTACGAGCAGTACTTC.